The clone carrying this T cell receptor beta chain was observed a few times. Its cognate antigen is unknown. Germline CDR1 reads MNHNY; CDR2 reads SVGAGI (reference sequence). This CDR3 has 14 amino acids. The V gene lost 4 bases and the J gene lost 2 bases, with 10 bases spanning the gap. cDNA molecules, individually, were tagged with unique molecular identifiers. One entry per CDR3 protein results from TCRdb running MiXCR on the 5' RACE reads. The sample lists 64,000 or so distinct CDR3 sequences; around 13% were seen once. The sample is drawn from a study of early T cells in non-severe SARS-CoV-2 infection. Findings and caveats of the study: VDJdb matching skewed toward anti-spike CD8 responses, missing private and CD4 specificities.

The genes are TRBV6-6 and TRBJ2-3, with D unresolved. The clonotype originates from an adult who was a healthcare worker with PCR-confirmed SARS-CoV-2 infection or an uninfected control (not recorded which). Sample: whole blood. The CDR3 spells CASSFPGPTDTQYF. The CDR3 DNA is TGTGCCAGCAGTTTCCCAGGACCCACAGATACGCAGTATTTT.